This TCR beta chain appears in the sequencing data of a study of cytomegalovirus exposure and HLA in healthy donors. Study-level points and caveats: One cluster of highly shared sequence variants probably arose as a sequencing artifact.

Vbeta (60) and Jbeta (13) primers were used in the PCR. Method: immunoSEQ multiplex PCR; TCRdb's copy keeps in-frame clones and lacks some. The sample has more than 95,000 clones, 75% to 85% seen once. With respect to this clone: Its specificity is not known.

The germline CDR1 and CDR2 sequences are SGHRS and YFSETQ. V lost 1 base, J lost 2 bases, and 8 bases stayed unmatched. The CDR3 covers 18 residues. V is TRBV5-1 and J is TRBJ2-6, with 8 bases identical to TRBD2. The TCR sequence derives from a woman aged 45-65 years in good health and CMV-seropositive. Sequencing input: PBMCs. CDR3 DNA: TGCGCCAGCAGCTTGTCGAGCGGGAGCTTCCCTGGGGCCAACGTCCTGACTTTC. This codes for CASSLSSGSFPGANVLTF. The complete variable domain, with remaining parts taken from reference TRBV5-1 and TRBJ2-6, reads KAGVTQTPRYLIKTRGQQVTLSCSPISGHRSVSWYQQTPGQGLQFLFEYFSETQRNKGNFPGRFSGRQFSNSRSEMNVSTLELGDSALYLCASSLSSGSFPGANVLTFGAGSRLTVL.